These 31 T cell receptor beta chains share one sample of origin, sequenced in a study of shared clonotypes between healthy human individuals (dated by TCRdb to 2019 to 2021). To prepare the library, the immunoSEQ multiplex PCR assay was applied. This is the immuneACCESS table as TCRdb keeps it, with only in-frame sequences that have V and J called. A part of the clones is gone; compared with another copy, unresolved V genes explain less than half, and the rest is unexplained. The sample has around 2.5 million clones on record, roughly 93% of them singletons. Together, the top ten hold approximately 0.37% of the sample. Sequencing input: naive CD4+ T cells from PBMCs. The sample's cell subset or site label, decoded: CD45RA+ positively selected. These TCRs come from a man between 18 and 35 years old in good health. Some clones in this sample may be carry-over from other donors' samples.

This chain uses TRBV6-5 with TRBJ2-7, with no clear D. CDR1 and CDR2 (germline): MNHEY, SVGAGI. This CDR3 region has 14 residues. V was clipped by 0 bases and J by 3 bases, with 9 bases between them. The CDR3 is CASSYSRRNYEQYF. The DNA for the CDR3 is TGTGCCAGCAGTTACTCGCGGCGGAACTACGAGCAGTACTTC.

This clone occurred a few times. The V call is TRBV10-3, the J call TRBJ2-7; D is unclear. Germline V lookup: CDR1 ENHRY, CDR2 SYGVKD. Trimming took 11 bases from V and 1 from J, leaving 15 bases between them. CDR3 size: 13 residues. CDR3 bases: TGTGCCGCAATCGGCGGTGGGTCCTACGAGCAGTACTTC. It is translated as CAAIGGGSYEQYF.

As regards this clone: Other nucleotide sequences in the sample specify the same CDR3. The chain uses TRBV11-2 and TRBJ2-1, with no clear D. Trimming left V 1 base short and J 3 bases short, with 4 bases between. CDR1 and CDR2 (germline): SGHAT, FQNNGV. The CDR3 covers 13 residues. In nucleotides, the CDR3 is TGTGCCAGCAGCTTAGGCTACTACAATGAGCAGTTCTTC. Residues: CASSLGYYNEQFF.

The chain couples TRBV9 to TRBJ2-6, with D hard to call. The CDR3 totals 15 residues. CDR1 SGDLS and CDR2 YYNGEE come from the germline V gene. Between the trimmed V and J ends, which lost 2 bases and 4 bases, there was a span of 10 bases. The CDR3 protein is CASSVLVTGANVLTF. The CDR3 nucleotides are TGTGCCAGCAGCGTTTTAGTCACAGGGGCCAACGTCCTGACTTTC.

As to this clone: This same CDR3 is encoded by further DNA sequences in the sample. The J gene is TRBJ2-1, the V gene TRBV19; tentative D call: TRBD2 (6 bases). There are 15 residues in the CDR3. The germline CDR1 and CDR2 sequences are LNHDA and SQIVND (reference sequence). The ends were cut back, 4 bases at V and 0 bases at J, with 10 bases in the middle. The CDR3 DNA sequence: TGTGCCAGTAGTACACCCGGGGGCTCCTACAATGAGCAGTTCTTC. Residues: CASSTPGGSYNEQFF.

The J gene is TRBJ2-1, the V gene TRBV27; TRBD2 matches at 7 bases. The CDR3 loop spans 16 amino acids. The junction had 5 bases not matched to a gene; V was cut back by 3 bases and J by 0 bases. Looked up from germline, CDR1 is MNHEY and CDR2 is SMNVEV (reference sequence). The CDR3 region has the DNA TGTGCCAGCAGTTTTGACGGGGACTACTCCTACAATGAGCAGTTCTTC. It is translated as CASSFDGDYSYNEQFF.

V gene TRBV14 combines with J gene TRBJ1-4; D not certain. Between the trimmed V and J ends, which lost 4 bases and 8 bases, there was a span of 20 bases. The CDR3 consists of 16 residues. Germline values: CDR1 SGHDN, CDR2 FVKESK. CDR3 amino acids: CASSPLGPSIGEKLFF. CDR3 bases: TGTGCCAGCAGCCCACTTGGACCCTCTATAGGGGAAAAACTGTTTTTT.

This clone was seen a single time. The chain carries TRBV18 and TRBJ2-5; a weak D match, TRBD1 (5 bases). Deletions cut 1 base from V and 7 bases from J, with 13 bases between. The CDR3 is made up of 14 amino acids. From germline, CDR1 is KGHSH and CDR2 LQKENI. The CDR3 spells CASSPQRGPSTQYF. CDR3 bases: TGTGCCAGCTCACCACAAAGGGGTCCATCGACCCAGTACTTC. Variable domain in full (rest from reference TRBV18 and TRBJ2-5): NAGVMQNPRHLVRRRGQEARLRCSPMKGHSHVYWYRQLPEEGLKFMVYLQKENIIDESGMPKERFSAEFPKEGPSILRIQQVVRGDSAAYFCASSPQRGPSTQYFGPGTRLLVL.

To note about this clone: The same CDR3 arises from other DNA sequences in this sample as well. J is TRBJ2-3 and V is TRBV12-5; no clear D. The V end was cut by 0 bases, the J end by 6 bases, with 7 bases between. The germline gives CDR1 LGHNT, CDR2 FRNRAP. This CDR3 has 13 amino acids. The CDR3 is CASGLVGGDTQYF. The CDR3 coding sequence is TGTGCTAGTGGTTTGGTAGGTGGGGATACGCAGTATTTT.

The rearrangement uses TRBV5-1 and TRBJ2-5; D is undetermined. Germline assignment: CDR1 SGHRS and CDR2 YFSETQ. The CDR3 consists of 14 residues. Trimming pared 0 bases from V and 4 bases from J, leaving 10 bases between. The CDR3 sequence: CASSLEVFRETQYF. The CDR3, as DNA: TGCGCCAGCAGCTTGGAGGTGTTCCGAGAGACCCAGTACTTC. The full variable domain, rest sourced from reference TRBV5-1 and TRBJ2-5, is KAGVTQTPRYLIKTRGQQVTLSCSPISGHRSVSWYQQTPGQGLQFLFEYFSETQRNKGNFPGRFSGRQFSNSRSEMNVSTLELGDSALYLCASSLEVFRETQYFGPGTRLLVL.

The chain has TRBV2 and TRBJ1-2, with TRBD1 as a possible D gene (6 bases). The CDR3 length is 15 residues. V shed 0 bases and J shed 2 bases, with 10 bases lying between them. Germline CDR1 reads SNHLY; CDR2 reads FYNNEI. The CDR3 here is CASSEARGGNYGYTF. The DNA of the CDR3 is TGTGCCAGCAGTGAAGCGCGAGGGGGGAACTATGGCTACACCTTC.

This clone showed up just once. The genes are TRBV7-2 and TRBJ2-3; 9 nucleotides align to TRBD1. The ends lost 5 bases at V and 4 bases at J; junction bases unmatched: 19. The length of the CDR3 is 19 residues. The germline gives CDR1 SGHTA, CDR2 FQGNSA. The CDR3 nucleotides read TGTGCCAGCAGCAGAAGAACACCCGGGACAGGGAGCCGCGCAGATACGCAGTATTTT. It yields the protein CASSRRTPGTGSRADTQYF.

The gene calls are TRBV6-5 and TRBJ1-5, with 7 bases fitting TRBD1. Per germline, CDR1 MNHEY and CDR2 SVGAGI. V shed 5 bases and J 2 bases; nucleotides not matched to a gene: 6. There are 15 residues in the CDR3. CDR3 sequence (DNA): TGTGCCAGCAGTCGACAGGGCTATGGCAATCAGCCCCAGCATTTT. Translation: CASSRQGYGNQPQHF.

The rearrangement links TRBV10-2 to TRBJ2-7, with 7 bases matching TRBD1. The germline gives CDR1 WSHSY, CDR2 SAAADI. V lost 6 bases, J lost 0 bases, and 8 bases stayed unmatched. The CDR3 loop spans 15 amino acids. CDR3 loop: CASRQGIANSYEQYF. Written as DNA, the CDR3 is TGCGCCAGCAGACAGGGGATAGCGAACTCCTACGAGCAGTACTTC.

The chain is built from TRBV28 and TRBJ2-4; perhaps TRBD1 as D (5 bases). The CDR3 consists of 13 residues. Trimming pared 7 bases from V and 6 bases from J, leaving 13 bases between. Per germline, CDR1 MDHEN and CDR2 SYDVKM. The CDR3 DNA sequence: TGTGCCAGCACCCTTAAAAGGGGAAACATTCAGTACTTC. Protein product: CASTLKRGNIQYF.

The chain recombines TRBV25-1 with TRBJ2-7, with a weak D call TRBD2 (6 bases). CDR3 length: 12 residues. Germline CDR1 is MGHDK and CDR2 is SYGVNS. V was cut by 8 bases and J by 7 bases, with 15 bases left in between. The CDR3 region is CASGGTLEEQYF. The CDR3 coding sequence is TGTGCCAGCGGCGGGACGCTTGAGGAGCAGTACTTC.

The J gene is TRBJ2-7, the V gene TRBV6-5; D may be TRBD2 (6 bases). This CDR3 is built from 13 residues. Trimming shortened V by 2 bases and J by 3 bases, and 8 bases separated the two germline ends. CDR1 and CDR2 (germline): MNHEY, SVGAGI. Written as DNA, the CDR3 is TGTGCCAGCAGTTACGAGGACTACTACGAGCAGTACTTC. This gives the protein CASSYEDYYEQYF.

The J gene is TRBJ2-7, the V gene TRBV6-6; tentatively, D is TRBD1 or TRBD2 (5 bases each). Trimming removed 5 bases from V and 6 bases from J, with 20 bases in between. The length of the CDR3 is 15 residues. Germline CDR1 MNHNY, CDR2 SVGAGI (reference sequence). The CDR3: CASSLPRDGGGEQYF. The CDR3 nucleotides are TGTGCCAGCAGTCTCCCCCGGGACGGTGGAGGCGAGCAGTACTTC.

A note on this clone: The same CDR3 also results from other DNA sequences found in this sample. The CDR3 region has the DNA TGTGCCAGCAGTGAACGGTACGAGCAGTACTTC. Translation gives CASSERYEQYF. V usage is TRBV25-1 and J usage is TRBJ2-7; D gene unclear. The CDR3 extends over 11 amino acids. CDR1 MGHDK and CDR2 SYGVNS come from the germline V gene. V was trimmed by 2 bases and J by 4 bases, leaving 3 bases between them.

The chain recombines TRBV4-3 with TRBJ1-6, with D unresolved. This CDR3 has 13 amino acids. The V end was cut by 1 base, the J end by 7 bases, with 5 bases between. Germline CDR1 and CDR2: LGHNA and YSLEER. The CDR3 is CASSQARNSPLHF. The CDR3 nucleotides are TGCGCCAGCAGCCAAGCTAGGAATTCACCCCTCCACTTT.

For the CDR3, the DNA is TGTGCCAGCCGCAGGTCCGACGTGGGTCGGACTGAAGCTTTCTTT. Translation gives CASRRSDVGRTEAFF. The gene calls are TRBV19 and TRBJ1-1; no clear D gene. V shed 9 bases and J shed 5 bases, with 22 bases lying between them. The CDR3 has 15 amino acids. Germline CDR1 is LNHDA and CDR2 is SQIVND (reference sequence).

This chain connects TRBV4-1 to TRBJ2-7, with TRBD2 identical over 11 bases. This CDR3 region has 14 residues. Germline V lookup: CDR1 MGHRA, CDR2 YSYEKL. V trimming: 6 bases; J trimming: 1 base; junction bases outside the gene matches: 2. The CDR3 region is CASRRLAGSYEQYF. CDR3 DNA: TGCGCCAGCAGACGACTAGCGGGGTCCTACGAGCAGTACTTC.

This chain connects TRBV7-9 to TRBJ2-5; TRBD2 matches at 15 bases. Germline CDR1 SEHNR, CDR2 FQNEAQ (reference sequence). CDR3 length: 16 amino acids. V shed 5 bases and J 3 bases; nucleotides not matched to a gene: 4. DNA for the CDR3: TGTGCCAGCAGCCTCCGGACTAGCGGGGGGGAAGAGACCCAGTACTTC. The encoded protein is CASSLRTSGGEETQYF.

This chain uses TRBV30 with TRBJ2-7; the D gene is possibly TRBD1 (7 bases). Germline CDR1 GTSNPN, CDR2 SVGIG (reference sequence). The CDR3 loop spans 11 amino acids. Trimming pared 5 bases from V and 11 bases from J, leaving 16 bases between. CDR3 sequence: CAWGGTDLKYF. The CDR3, as DNA: TGTGCCTGGGGGGGGACAGACCTGAAGTACTTC. The entire variable domain, with the rest obtained from reference TRBV30 and TRBJ2-7, is as follows: SQTIHQWPATLVQPVGSPLSLECTVEGTSNPNLYWYRQAAGRGLQLLFYSVGIGQISSEVPQNLSASRPQDRQFILSSKKLLLSDSGFYLCAWGGTDLKYFGPGTRLTVT.

This chain connects TRBV7-3 to TRBJ2-1; D not resolved. The ends were cut back, 5 bases at V and 11 bases at J, with 13 bases in the middle. The CDR3 is 12 amino acids. Germline CDR1 and CDR2: SGHTA and FQGTGA. CDR3 DNA sequence: TGTGCCAGCAGCCTAGTGGCGGCCCAGCAGTTCTTC. Translating it yields CASSLVAAQQFF.

The gene calls are TRBV2 and TRBJ1-2, with D possibly being TRBD1 (6 bases). The germline V gene encodes CDR1 SNHLY and CDR2 FYNNEI. The CDR3 covers 14 residues. The germline V and J ends were trimmed by 3 bases and 8 bases, with 16 bases remaining between them. The CDR3 region has the DNA TGTGCCAGCAGTGAGGACAGCCCCTTGGGAGGCTACACCTTC. The encoded protein is CASSEDSPLGGYTF. The full variable domain, rest sourced from reference TRBV2 and TRBJ1-2, is EPEVTQTPSHQVTQMGQEVILRCVPISNHLYFYWYRQILGQKVEFLVSFYNNEISEKSEIFDDQFSVERPDGSNFTLKIRSTKLEDSAMYFCASSEDSPLGGYTFGSGTRLTVV.

This sequence joins TRBV6-5 and TRBJ1-4; no definite D call. The CDR3 sequence is 15 residues long. Germline CDR1 reads MNHEY; CDR2 reads SVGAGI. V lost 8 bases to trimming and J lost 2 bases, with 15 bases between them. The CDR3 reads CASGNTRVTNEKLFF. The CDR3 DNA follows: TGTGCCAGCGGGAACACAAGGGTTACTAATGAAAAACTGTTTTTT.

This chain links TRBV5-4 with TRBJ1-1, with 10 bases lining up with TRBD1. This CDR3 region has 15 residues. Trimming took 1 base from V and 6 from J; bases not matched to a gene: 6. Germline lookup yields CDR1 SGHNT and CDR2 YYREEE (reference sequence). CDR3 sequence (DNA): TGTGCCAGCAGCTTGTCCGGGACAGGGGCCGCTGAAGCTTTCTTT. This sequence encodes CASSLSGTGAAEAFF.

The chain is built from TRBV5-1 and TRBJ1-1, with D perhaps matching TRBD1 (5 bases). Germline values: CDR1 SGHRS, CDR2 YFSETQ. CDR3 length equals 15 residues. The V and J ends lost 4 bases and 6 bases respectively, with 19 bases between them. The CDR3 here is CASSPVGRLGAEAFF. In nucleotides, the CDR3 is TGCGCCAGCAGCCCCGTCGGCAGGTTGGGGGCTGAAGCTTTCTTT.

V is TRBV4-2 and J is TRBJ2-5; 9 positions agree with TRBD1. The DNA end lines up better with TRBJ2-7; the J call may be wrong. Germline V lookup: CDR1 LGHNA, CDR2 YNFKEQ. This CDR3 has 13 residues. CDR3 protein: CASSPRTGDEQYF. CDR3 nucleotides: TGTGCCAGCAGCCCCCGGACAGGGGACGAGCAGTACTTC.

The V gene is TRBV30, the J gene TRBJ2-5; D is perhaps TRBD2 (5 bases). Between the trimmed V and J ends, which lost 0 bases and 5 bases, there was a span of 10 bases. CDR1 is GTSNPN and CDR2 is SVGIG in the germline V gene (reference sequence). This CDR3 is 13 amino acids long. The DNA of the CDR3 is TGTGCCTGGAGTGTATCGGGGTCGGAGACCCAGTACTTC. It is translated as CAWSVSGSETQYF.